A single sample gave rise to the 30 T cell receptor beta chains below, sequenced in a study of cytomegalovirus exposure and HLA in healthy donors. The PCR had 60 Vbeta and 13 Jbeta primers. This table comes from immunoSEQ multiplex PCR, and its TCRdb copy is limited to in-frame clones, with some not included. This listing includes approximately 100,000 clones. Sequencing was performed on PBMCs. These receptors all come from a man over 45 in good health and CMV-seropositive.

V usage is TRBV5-1 and J usage is TRBJ1-4, with 9 bases aligning to TRBD1. Losses at the gene ends were 4 bases for V and 8 bases for J; bases not matched to a gene: 9. This CDR3 has 15 residues. Germline CDR1 reads SGHRS; CDR2 reads YFSETQ. The chain's CDR3 is CASSPQGAGLEKLFF. The CDR3, as DNA: TGCGCCAGCAGCCCACAGGGGGCGGGTTTAGAAAAACTGTTTTTT.

This chain uses TRBV7-2 with TRBJ2-2; D not resolved. CDR1 is SGHTA and CDR2 is FQGNSA in the germline V gene. The CDR3 covers 16 residues. Trimming left V 3 bases short and J 2 bases short, with 13 bases between. The CDR3 sequence is CASSLPNRVNTGELFF. DNA of the CDR3: TGTGCCAGCAGCTTGCCTAACCGGGTCAACACCGGGGAGCTGTTTTTT.

V and J are TRBV10-3 and TRBJ2-7; perhaps TRBD2 as D (6 bases). In germline, CDR1 is ENHRY, CDR2 SYGVKD. The CDR3 consists of 14 residues. V was clipped by 8 bases and J by 5 bases, with 19 bases between them. This chain's CDR3 is CAIALGGTMDEQYF. Here the CDR3 DNA reads TGTGCCATCGCTTTGGGGGGAACGATGGACGAGCAGTACTTC.

The V gene is TRBV5-3, the J gene TRBJ1-2; D unclear. Being an ORF, TRBV5-3 has a function that is uncertain. V was clipped by 4 bases and J by 5 bases, with 18 bases between them. The CDR3 runs 15 residues. CDR3 DNA: TGTGCCAGAAGCAAATCGACATCTCCACAGTATGGCTACACCTTC. Translated: CARSKSTSPQYGYTF.

This chain links TRBV6-5 with TRBJ1-5; 7 nucleotides align to TRBD1. The germline gives CDR1 MNHEY, CDR2 SVGAGI. This CDR3 is 16 amino acids long. Trimming removed 4 bases from V and 2 bases from J; junction bases left unmatched: 8. For the CDR3, the DNA is TGTGCCAGCAGTTCGGCGACAGGGTCTGGCAATCAGCCCCAGCATTTT. Translated: CASSSATGSGNQPQHF.

The chain carries TRBV9 and TRBJ2-1; 12 bases line up with TRBD2. The CDR3 spans 16 residues. Losses at the gene ends were 4 bases for V and 3 bases for J; bases not matched to a gene: 5. Germline V CDR1 and CDR2: SGDLS, YYNGEE. The CDR3 sequence: CASSTRTSGNYNEQFF. The CDR3, as DNA: TGTGCCAGCAGCACCCGGACTAGCGGGAACTACAATGAGCAGTTCTTC. The full variable domain, its missing parts supplied by reference TRBV9 and TRBJ2-1, is DSGVTQTPKHLITATGQRVTLRCSPRSGDLSVYWYQQSLDQGLQFLIQYYNGEERAKGNILERFSAQQFPDLHSELNLSSLELGDSALYFCASSTRTSGNYNEQFFGPGTRLTVL.

The chain couples TRBV4-2 to TRBJ2-5, with TRBD2 matching over 7 bases. Germline V gives CDR1 LGHNA, CDR2 YNFKEQ. The CDR3 has 17 residues. Trimming cost V 1 base and J 0 bases; bases outside gene matches: 8. Written as DNA, the CDR3 is TGTGCCAGCAGCCAAGCCGAGCGGGGAGGGAACCAAGAGACCCAGTACTTC. Its protein is CASSQAERGGNQETQYF.

This chain uses TRBV6-5 with TRBJ1-1; D perhaps matches TRBD1 (6 bases). Germline CDR1 and CDR2: MNHEY and SVGAGI. V was pared by 2 bases and J by 3 bases, with 10 bases between. CDR3 length equals 14 residues. The CDR3 is CASSYGGGYTEAFF. Here the CDR3 DNA reads TGTGCCAGCAGTTACGGGGGCGGGTACACTGAAGCTTTCTTT.

The CDR3 protein is CASSLERPGRGANVLTF. CDR3 sequence (DNA): TGTGCCAGCAGCTTAGAACGCCCCGGGAGAGGGGCCAACGTCCTGACTTTC. The rearrangement links TRBV11-2 to TRBJ2-6; a possible D gene is TRBD2 (6 bases). Trimming removed 0 bases at V and 4 bases at J, with 13 bases between. The CDR3 contains 17 residues. Germline CDR1 SGHAT, CDR2 FQNNGV.

CDR3 amino acids: CSAGQGAGELFF. In DNA, the CDR3 is TGCAGCGCGGGACAGGGGGCGGGGGAGCTGTTTTTT. V and J are TRBV29-1 and TRBJ2-2; 12 bases map to TRBD1. The germline V gene encodes CDR1 SQVTM and CDR2 ANQGSEA. V lost 7 bases to trimming and J lost 8 bases; unmatched junction nucleotides: 2. The CDR3 runs to 12 residues.

CDR3 bases: TGTGCCTGGAGACAAACAGGGTTTGCTAATGAAAAACTGTTTTTT. Residues: CAWRQTGFANEKLFF. This chain connects TRBV30 to TRBJ1-4; D might be TRBD1 (6 bases). V dropped 3 bases and J dropped 3 bases, with 14 bases sitting between them. The length of the CDR3 is 15 residues. Germline assignment: CDR1 GTSNPN and CDR2 SVGIG (reference sequence).

The V and J genes are TRBV5-1 and TRBJ2-1; D may be TRBD2 (6 bases). Per germline, CDR1 SGHRS and CDR2 YFSETQ. The CDR3 has 17 amino acids. Between the trimmed V and J ends, which lost 0 bases and 3 bases, there was a span of 16 bases. CDR3 region: CASSLGLATSLYNEQFF. In DNA form, the CDR3 reads TGCGCCAGCAGCTTGGGCCTAGCGACCTCCCTCTACAATGAGCAGTTCTTC.

The V call is TRBV30, the J call TRBJ2-1; the D gene is possibly TRBD1 (5 bases). CDR3 length: 13 residues. The germline V gene has CDR1 GTSNPN and CDR2 SVGIG (reference sequence). V lost 0 bases, J lost 6 bases, and 9 bases lay in between. The CDR3 sequence is CAWSVGVPNEQFF. The CDR3 DNA sequence: TGTGCCTGGAGTGTAGGGGTCCCCAATGAGCAGTTCTTC.

J is TRBJ2-7 and V is TRBV7-2, with a tentative D call TRBD1 (5 bases). The V end was cut by 3 bases, the J end by 4 bases, with 10 bases between. CDR1 and CDR2 from the germline V gene are SGHTA and FQGNSA. This CDR3 is 13 amino acids long. The CDR3 sequence is CASSLFRDYEQYV. For the CDR3, the DNA is TGTGCCAGCAGCTTGTTCAGGGATTACGAGCAGTACGTC.

The J gene is TRBJ2-1, the V gene TRBV7-3; possible D gene TRBD2, 6 bases. The CDR3 spans 15 residues. Germline CDR1 reads SGHTA; CDR2 reads FQGTGA. The V end lost 0 bases, the J end lost 0 bases, and 6 bases lay between the germline ends. The CDR3 DNA follows: TGTGCCAGCAGCTTAACCGGGAGCTCCTACAATGAGCAGTTCTTC. Protein sequence: CASSLTGSSYNEQFF.

The chain uses TRBV21-1 and TRBJ2-7; the D call in the table, TRBD2, was not verified against the DNA. TRBV21-1 is labeled a pseudogene. CDR3 length equals 16 residues. This CDR3 reads CASTLIAGGIRYEQYV. The CDR3 DNA is TGTGCCAGCACCTTAATAGCGGGAGGGATTCGGTACGAGCAGTACGTC.

Worth noting for this clone: Other nucleotide sequences from this sample produce the same CDR3. CDR3 in DNA: TGTGCCAGCTCGCCCGACAGGTTGGGTGGCTACACCTTC. Its translation: CASSPDRLGGYTF. V gene TRBV18 combines with J gene TRBJ1-2; possibly TRBD1 for D (6 bases). V shed 6 bases and J shed 7 bases, with 15 bases lying between them. Looked up from germline, CDR1 is KGHSH and CDR2 is LQKENI. The CDR3 runs to 13 residues.

J is TRBJ2-5 and V is TRBV9, with D possibly TRBD2 on 6 matching bases. Germline lookup yields CDR1 SGDLS and CDR2 YYNGEE. V shed 0 bases and J shed 1 base, with 10 bases lying between them. The CDR3 loop spans 15 amino acids. The CDR3 sequence: CASSVASSVQETQYF. CDR3 in DNA: TGTGCCAGCAGCGTAGCGTCTAGCGTCCAAGAGACCCAGTACTTC.

This chain joins TRBV4-3 and TRBJ1-4; D is undetermined. In germline, CDR1 is LGHNA, CDR2 YSLEER. V was pared by 0 bases and J by 8 bases, with 31 bases between. CDR3 length: 21 amino acids. CDR3 in DNA: TGCGCCAGCAGCCAAGAGGTGGCTACTGGGCTTTGGCTCTCTGAGAAAGAAAAACTGTTTTTT. It translates to CASSQEVATGLWLSEKEKLFF.

CDR3 coding DNA: TGTGCCAGCAGCCTTACAGGGGACACCGGGGAGCTGTTTTTT. This sequence encodes CASSLTGDTGELFF. J is TRBJ2-2 and V is TRBV9; 7 bases match TRBD1. The CDR3 has 14 amino acids. Germline CDR1 and CDR2: SGDLS and YYNGEE. J gave up 3 bases and V 4 bases, and 3 bases lay outside the gene matches.

J is TRBJ2-3 and V is TRBV12-5, with 7 nucleotides matching TRBD2. V dropped 0 bases and J dropped 0; count of bases not matched to a gene: 15. The CDR3 totals 20 residues. The germline CDR1 and CDR2 sequences are LGHNT and FRNRAP. CDR3 protein: CASGLVVWSGTGSSTDTQYF. The DNA of the CDR3 is TGTGCTAGTGGTTTGGTAGTTTGGAGCGGGACGGGTTCTAGCACAGATACGCAGTATTTT.

The chain joins TRBV5-4 to TRBJ2-7, with 7 bases aligning to TRBD2. The V segment lost 4 bases and the J segment 2 bases; nucleotides outside the gene matches: 9. Looked up from germline, CDR1 is SGHNT and CDR2 is YYREEE (reference sequence). There are 15 residues in the CDR3. The CDR3 loop reads CASSPVAGETYEQYF. In DNA form, the CDR3 reads TGTGCCAGCAGCCCCGTGGCGGGAGAGACCTACGAGCAGTACTTC.

The chain carries TRBV6-5 and TRBJ2-1; 8 bases match TRBD2. CDR3 length equals 16 residues. Germline V CDR1 and CDR2: MNHEY, SVGAGI. J gave up 5 bases and V 2 bases, and 8 bases lay outside the gene matches. As DNA, the CDR3 is TGTGCCAGCAGTTACGGCTCTAGCGGGTCCCACAATGAGCAGTTCTTC. This translates into CASSYGSSGSHNEQFF.

The rearrangement uses TRBV11-2 and TRBJ1-4; D gene ambiguous. The CDR3 has 15 amino acids. Germline loops: CDR1 SGHAT, CDR2 FQNNGV. The V and J ends lost 5 bases and 2 bases respectively, with 12 bases between them. The CDR3 loop reads CASSAGRRTNEKLFF. The CDR3 coding sequence is TGTGCCAGCAGCGCCGGGCGGAGGACTAATGAAAAACTGTTTTTT.

The chain couples TRBV11-3 to TRBJ2-5; 10 bases map to TRBD2. There are 15 residues in the CDR3. V was pared by 5 bases and J by 5 bases, with 8 bases of the junction left unmatched. Germline-derived CDR1 and CDR2 are SGHNT and YENEEA. In nucleotides, the CDR3 is TGTGCCAGCAGCCCCCCTCTAGCGGGAGTTGAGACCCAGTACTTC. This encodes CASSPPLAGVETQYF.

This chain joins TRBV27 and TRBJ1-1; weak D call: TRBD1 (6 bases). CDR3 length: 16 amino acids. V was shortened by 2 bases and J by 4 bases, with 17 bases between the two germline ends. Germline V gene lookup returns CDR1 MNHEY and CDR2 SMNVEV (reference sequence). The CDR3 protein is CASSLPGTPWGTEAFF. Here the CDR3 DNA reads TGTGCCAGCAGTTTACCCGGGACACCGTGGGGCACTGAAGCTTTCTTT.

The CDR3 reads CASGRTSGSYEQYF. CDR3 DNA sequence: TGTGCCAGCGGTAGGACTAGCGGTTCCTACGAGCAGTACTTC. The chain links TRBV7-6 to TRBJ2-7; 10 bases map to TRBD2. CDR3 size: 14 residues. Germline loops: CDR1 SGHVS, CDR2 FNYEAQ. Germline trimming cut 8 bases from V and 1 base from J; bases unmatched to any gene: 5.

This sequence joins TRBV9 and TRBJ2-3; 15 positions agree with TRBD2. Germline V CDR1 and CDR2: SGDLS, YYNGEE. The CDR3 consists of 18 residues. V was pared by 3 bases and J by 0 bases, with 5 bases of the junction left unmatched. The CDR3 sequence: CASSAGLAGGVSTDTQYF. The CDR3 region has the DNA TGTGCCAGCAGCGCCGGACTAGCGGGGGGGGTTAGCACAGATACGCAGTATTTT.

The V call is TRBV4-3, the J call TRBJ2-7; a possible D gene is TRBD1 (5 bases). Germline lookup yields CDR1 LGHNA and CDR2 YSLEER. This CDR3 spans 16 amino acids. V was pared by 0 bases and J by 1 base, with 13 bases between. The CDR3 region is CASSQELGRESYEQYF. The CDR3 nucleotides read TGCGCCAGCAGCCAAGAACTTGGCAGGGAATCCTACGAGCAGTACTTC.

Notes on this clone: The sample has other DNA sequences that encode this CDR3 too. The chain uses TRBV6-5 and TRBJ1-2; TRBD1 is a possible D gene (6 bases). CDR3 length: 15 amino acids. Between the trimmed V and J ends, which lost 5 bases and 0 bases, there was a span of 13 bases. Germline-derived CDR1 and CDR2 are MNHEY and SVGAGI. The CDR3 is CASSPPGGSNYGYTF. In DNA form, the CDR3 reads TGTGCCAGCAGTCCCCCGGGGGGCTCTAACTATGGCTACACCTTC.